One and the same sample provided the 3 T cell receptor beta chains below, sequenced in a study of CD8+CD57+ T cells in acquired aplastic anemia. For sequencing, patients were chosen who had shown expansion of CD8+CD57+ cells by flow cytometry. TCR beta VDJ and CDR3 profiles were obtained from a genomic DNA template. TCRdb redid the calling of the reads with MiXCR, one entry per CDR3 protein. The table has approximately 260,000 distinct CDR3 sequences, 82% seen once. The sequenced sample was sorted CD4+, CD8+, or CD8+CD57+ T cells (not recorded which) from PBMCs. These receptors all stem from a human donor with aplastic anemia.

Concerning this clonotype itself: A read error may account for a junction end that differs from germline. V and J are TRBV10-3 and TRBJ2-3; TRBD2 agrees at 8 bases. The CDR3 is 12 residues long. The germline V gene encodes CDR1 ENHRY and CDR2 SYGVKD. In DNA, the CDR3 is TGTGCCGTAAAGCGGGAGTCCGATAAGCAGTATTTT. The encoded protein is CAVKRESDKQYF.

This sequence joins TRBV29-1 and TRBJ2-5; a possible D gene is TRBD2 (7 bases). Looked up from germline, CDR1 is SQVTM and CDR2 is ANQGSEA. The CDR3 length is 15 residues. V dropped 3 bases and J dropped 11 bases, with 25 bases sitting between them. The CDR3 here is CSVDGGAGKPYGQYF. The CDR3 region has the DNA TGCAGCGTTGATGGGGGGGCAGGGAAGCCCTACGGGCAGTACTTC.

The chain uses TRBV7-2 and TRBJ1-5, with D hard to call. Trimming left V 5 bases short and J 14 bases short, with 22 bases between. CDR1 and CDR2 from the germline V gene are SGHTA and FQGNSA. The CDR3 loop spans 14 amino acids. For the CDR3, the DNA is TGTGCCAGCAGCGGGGAGTCTGTGAGCCCCTACGAGCATTTT. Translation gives CASSGESVSPYEHF.